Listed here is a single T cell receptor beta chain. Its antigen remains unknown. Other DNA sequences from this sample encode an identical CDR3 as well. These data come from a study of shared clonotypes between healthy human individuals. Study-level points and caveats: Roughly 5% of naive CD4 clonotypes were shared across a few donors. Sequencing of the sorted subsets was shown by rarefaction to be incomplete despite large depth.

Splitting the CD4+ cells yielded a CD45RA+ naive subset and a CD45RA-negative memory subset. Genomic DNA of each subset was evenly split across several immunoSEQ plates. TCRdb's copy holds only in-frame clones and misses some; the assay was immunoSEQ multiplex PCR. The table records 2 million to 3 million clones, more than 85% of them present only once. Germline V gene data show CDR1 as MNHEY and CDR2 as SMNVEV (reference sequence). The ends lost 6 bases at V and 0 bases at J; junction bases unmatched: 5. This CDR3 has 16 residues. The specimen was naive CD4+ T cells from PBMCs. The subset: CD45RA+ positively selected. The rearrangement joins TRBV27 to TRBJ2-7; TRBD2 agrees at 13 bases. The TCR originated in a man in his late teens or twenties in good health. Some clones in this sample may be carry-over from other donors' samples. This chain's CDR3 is CASRRLAGGPSYEQYF. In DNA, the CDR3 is TGTGCCAGCAGAAGACTAGCGGGGGGTCCCTCCTACGAGCAGTACTTC.